The rows below give T cell receptor beta chains drawn from one sample of a study of CD8+CD57+ T cells in acquired aplastic anemia. One entry per CDR3 protein, called by TCRdb with MiXCR from the reads. The data show approximately 180,000 distinct CDR3 sequences, approximately 48% seen once. Specimen: sorted CD4+, CD8+, or CD8+CD57+ T cells (not recorded which) from PBMCs. The receptors come from a human donor with aplastic anemia. The CDR3 runs from the conserved cysteine through the conserved F or W. Fields, in order: CDR3 protein, J gene, V gene.

CDR3aa: CAARQNTEAFF
j_gene: TRBJ1-1
v_gene: TRBV10-3

CDR3aa: CASSGGTGDRNIQYF
j_gene: TRBJ2-4
v_gene: TRBV28

CDR3aa: CASSQSGLNTEAFF
j_gene: TRBJ1-1
v_gene: TRBV4-3

CDR3aa: CSASPLLTDKVTDTQYF
j_gene: TRBJ2-3
v_gene: TRBV20-1

CDR3aa: CSVPGQLLTDTQYF
j_gene: TRBJ2-3
v_gene: TRBV29-1

CDR3aa: CATSRPSGGPSYEQYF
j_gene: TRBJ2-7
v_gene: TRBV15

CDR3aa: CASKGESNQPQHF
j_gene: TRBJ1-5
v_gene: TRBV6-1

CDR3aa: CASSQVEDEQYF
j_gene: TRBJ2-7
v_gene: TRBV3-1

CDR3aa: CASSLAEGALSPLHF
j_gene: TRBJ1-6
v_gene: TRBV12-3/TRBV12-4

CDR3aa: CASSDQGTGELFF
j_gene: TRBJ2-2
v_gene: TRBV27

CDR3aa: CASSPGTGGTYNEQFF
j_gene: TRBJ2-1
v_gene: TRBV6-1

CDR3aa: CASTPGNTIYF
j_gene: TRBJ1-3
v_gene: TRBV28

CDR3aa: CATSRTRGPTDTQYF
j_gene: TRBJ2-3
v_gene: TRBV15

CDR3aa: CSAADQGETQYF
j_gene: TRBJ2-5
v_gene: TRBV20-1

CDR3aa: CASSWTSGQETQYF
j_gene: TRBJ2-5
v_gene: TRBV6-5

CDR3aa: CSAGGDGDTQYF
j_gene: TRBJ2-3
v_gene: TRBV20-1

CDR3aa: CASSLVATGMGYTF
j_gene: TRBJ1-2
v_gene: TRBV7-2

CDR3aa: CSARDWRQGAYEQYF
j_gene: TRBJ2-7
v_gene: TRBV20-1

CDR3aa: CSAPNVGGVETQYF
j_gene: TRBJ2-5
v_gene: TRBV20-1

CDR3aa: CASSEVQAWWETQYF
j_gene: TRBJ2-5
v_gene: TRBV2

CDR3aa: CASSPDGREQYF
j_gene: TRBJ2-7
v_gene: TRBV7-7

CDR3aa: CASSRDGPEGLNYGYTF
j_gene: TRBJ1-2
v_gene: TRBV4-2

CDR3aa: CATSDLSSGRTDTQYF
j_gene: TRBJ2-3
v_gene: TRBV24-1

CDR3aa: CASSAAYEQYF
j_gene: TRBJ2-7
v_gene: TRBV6-2/TRBV6-3

CDR3aa: CASSLSESYEQYF
j_gene: TRBJ2-7
v_gene: TRBV7-3

CDR3aa: CSATRDSNEKLFF
j_gene: TRBJ1-4
v_gene: TRBV20-1

CDR3aa: CATSDKDLAKNIQYF
j_gene: TRBJ2-4
v_gene: TRBV24-1

CDR3aa: CASSVDAGSPYGYTF
j_gene: TRBJ1-2
v_gene: TRBV2

CDR3aa: CSARGRTGSYEQYF
j_gene: TRBJ2-7
v_gene: TRBV20-1